The clone carrying this T cell receptor (beta chain) showed up many times. Its specificity is unknown. Germline V gene data show CDR1 as LGHDT and CDR2 as YNNKEL (reference sequence). This CDR3 comprises 12 residues. V was clipped by 4 bases and J by 0 bases, with 1 base between them. Attached unique molecular identifiers marked individual cDNA molecules. TCRdb re-called the 5' RACE reads with MiXCR, one entry per CDR3 protein. The data contain some 61,000 distinct CDR3 sequences, about a tenth of them singletons. The record originates from a study of early T cells in non-severe SARS-CoV-2 infection. Study details: The authors sequenced bulk RNA from unsorted whole blood, leaving chains unpaired.

Study observations and caveats: Anti-spike CD8 specificities were favored by VDJdb matching, whose results missed private and CD4 specificities.

The chain is built from TRBV3-1 and TRBJ1-5; no firm D call. The source material was whole blood. The receptor was derived from an adult who was a healthcare worker with PCR-confirmed SARS-CoV-2 infection or an uninfected control (not recorded which). The CDR3 region is CASSLSNQPQHF. The CDR3 nucleotides are TGTGCCAGCAGCCTTAGCAATCAGCCCCAGCATTTT.